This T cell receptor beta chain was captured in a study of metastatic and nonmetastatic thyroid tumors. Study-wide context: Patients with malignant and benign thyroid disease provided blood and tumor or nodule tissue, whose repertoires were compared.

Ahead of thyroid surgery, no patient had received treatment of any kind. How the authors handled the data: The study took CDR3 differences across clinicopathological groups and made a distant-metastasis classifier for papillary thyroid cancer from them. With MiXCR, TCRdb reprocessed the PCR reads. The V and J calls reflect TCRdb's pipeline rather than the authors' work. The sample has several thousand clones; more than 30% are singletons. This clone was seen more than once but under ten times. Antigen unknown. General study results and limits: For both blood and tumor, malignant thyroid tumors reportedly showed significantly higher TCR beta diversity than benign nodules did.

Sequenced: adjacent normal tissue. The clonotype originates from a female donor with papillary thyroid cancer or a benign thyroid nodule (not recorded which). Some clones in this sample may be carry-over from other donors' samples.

As DNA, the CDR3 is TGTGCCAGCAGTGCTAGCGGGGGTTTGGTCTCCTACGAGCAGTACTTC. Translating it yields CASSASGGLVSYEQYF. V usage is TRBV6-1 and J usage is TRBJ2-7; 10 nucleotides match TRBD2. There are 16 residues in the CDR3. CDR1 is MNHNS and CDR2 is SASEGT in the germline V gene. Unmatched junction bases numbered 6, after V lost 4 bases and J lost 0 bases.